The rows below give T cell receptor beta chains drawn from one sample of a study of blood T cell repertoires in COVID-19. Sequenced by immunoSEQ multiplex PCR; TCRdb stores in-frame clones only, minus some. The repertoire holds 140,000 to 150,000 clones, around 83% seen once, with 4.5% to 6% in the top ten. Sample: PBMCs or T cells enriched from blood (not recorded which). The receptors stem from a woman in her 50s who had been exposed to COVID-19. Both conserved end residues are part of each CDR3. A D gene is named only where the DNA matches it firmly. Clone size, where shown, is once, few, many, or a class for clones that have expanded.

D gene: TRBD1
J gene: TRBJ2-3
V gene: TRBV3-1/TRBV3-2
clone size: .
CDR3 DNA: TGTGCCAGCAGCCAAATGGGACAGGGACTCACAGATACGCAGTATTTT
CDR3 protein: CASSQMGQGLTDTQYF

D gene: TRBD2
J gene: TRBJ2-7
V gene: TRBV7-2
clone size: .
CDR3 DNA: TGTGCCAGCAGCCGCAGACTAGCGGGAGGGGGCGAGCAGTACTTC
CDR3 protein: CASSRRLAGGGEQYF

D gene: .
J gene: TRBJ2-1
V gene: TRBV19
clone size: .
CDR3 DNA: TGTGCCAGTAGTACGGACACGAGCTCCTACAATGAGCAGTTCTTC
CDR3 protein: CASSTDTSSYNEQFF

D gene: TRBD1
J gene: TRBJ2-6
V gene: TRBV19
clone size: .
CDR3 DNA: TGTGCCAGTAGTATCCGAGGGGCGGGACAGGGGGCTGCTGGGGCCAACGTCCTGACTTTC
CDR3 protein: CASSIRGAGQGAAGANVLTF

D gene: TRBD1
J gene: TRBJ1-6
V gene: TRBV3-1/TRBV3-2
clone size: few
CDR3 DNA: TGTGCCAGCAGCCCTGGCTGGGGACAGGGGATTCAATCACCCCTCCACTTT
CDR3 protein: CASSPGWGQGIQSPLHF

D gene: .
J gene: TRBJ2-1
V gene: TRBV4-2
clone size: .
CDR3 DNA: TGTGCCAGCAGCCAAGGGTACCCCGGGACTTCGGGAAACAATGAGCAGTTCTTC
CDR3 protein: CASSQGYPGTSGNNEQFF

D gene: TRBD2
J gene: TRBJ2-1
V gene: TRBV24-1
clone size: once
CDR3 DNA: TGTGCCACCAGTGATTCTGGGACTAGCGGGAGCTCCTACAATGAGCAGTTCTTC
CDR3 protein: CATSDSGTSGSSYNEQFF

D gene: TRBD1
J gene: TRBJ2-3
V gene: TRBV7-9
clone size: .
CDR3 DNA: TGTGCCAGCAGCTTGGGACAGGGCACAGATACGCAGTATTTT
CDR3 protein: CASSLGQGTDTQYF

D gene: .
J gene: TRBJ2-5
V gene: TRBV18
clone size: .
CDR3 DNA: TGTGCCAGCTCACCAGTCGGTCAAGAGACCCAGTACTTC
CDR3 protein: CASSPVGQETQYF

D gene: .
J gene: TRBJ1-4
V gene: TRBV10-2
clone size: .
CDR3 DNA: TGCGCCAGCAGTGAACGACATGTGGATGCAACTAATGAAAAACTGTTTTTT
CDR3 protein: CASSERHVDATNEKLFF

D gene: .
J gene: TRBJ1-1
V gene: TRBV10-3
clone size: .
CDR3 DNA: TGTGCCATCAGTGAGTCGCAGGGCTACACTGAAGCTTTCTTT
CDR3 protein: CAISESQGYTEAFF

D gene: TRBD2
J gene: TRBJ2-2
V gene: TRBV5-4
clone size: .
CDR3 DNA: TGTGCCAGCAGTCTAGCGGGGGTAAACACCGGGGAGCTGTTTTTT
CDR3 protein: CASSLAGVNTGELFF

D gene: TRBD1
J gene: TRBJ1-5
V gene: TRBV10-3
clone size: few
CDR3 DNA: TGTGCCATTGGGACAGGGGGCGCCAATCAGCCCCAGCATTTT
CDR3 protein: CAIGTGGANQPQHF

D gene: .
J gene: TRBJ1-2
V gene: TRBV27
clone size: .
CDR3 DNA: TGTGCCAGCAGTTCCCTGGGCGGGCCTCGAGATGGCTACACCTTC
CDR3 protein: CASSSLGGPRDGYTF

D gene: .
J gene: TRBJ2-1
V gene: TRBV5-1
clone size: .
CDR3 DNA: TGCGCCAGCAGCTTCGGACTCTCCTACAATGAGCAGTTCTTC
CDR3 protein: CASSFGLSYNEQFF

D gene: .
J gene: TRBJ2-3
V gene: TRBV29-1
clone size: once
CDR3 DNA: TGCAGCGTTGAAGGGCCAGATACGCAGTATTTT
CDR3 protein: CSVEGPDTQYF

D gene: TRBD1
J gene: TRBJ2-7
V gene: TRBV5-1
clone size: few
CDR3 DNA: TGCGCCAGCAGCCCGGACAGGGCTTTATCCTACGAGCAGTACTTC
CDR3 protein: CASSPDRALSYEQYF

D gene: TRBD2
J gene: TRBJ2-7
V gene: TRBV7-6
clone size: .
CDR3 DNA: TGTGCCAGCAGCTTAGGCGGGGGAAGCGACTACGAGCAGTACTTC
CDR3 protein: CASSLGGGSDYEQYF

D gene: .
J gene: TRBJ2-2
V gene: TRBV7-3
clone size: once
CDR3 DNA: TGTGCCAGCAGCTTAACCCCAGACTGGGAGCTGTTTTTT
CDR3 protein: CASSLTPDWELFF

D gene: .
J gene: TRBJ2-6
V gene: TRBV5-1
clone size: once
CDR3 DNA: TGCGCCAGCAGCTTGGAGCCTGGGGCCAACGTCCTGACTTTC
CDR3 protein: CASSLEPGANVLTF

D gene: .
J gene: TRBJ1-4
V gene: TRBV7-9
clone size: .
CDR3 DNA: TGTGCCAGCAGCTTTTCGGGCAGGGAGGTTGAAAAACTGTTTTTT
CDR3 protein: CASSFSGREVEKLFF